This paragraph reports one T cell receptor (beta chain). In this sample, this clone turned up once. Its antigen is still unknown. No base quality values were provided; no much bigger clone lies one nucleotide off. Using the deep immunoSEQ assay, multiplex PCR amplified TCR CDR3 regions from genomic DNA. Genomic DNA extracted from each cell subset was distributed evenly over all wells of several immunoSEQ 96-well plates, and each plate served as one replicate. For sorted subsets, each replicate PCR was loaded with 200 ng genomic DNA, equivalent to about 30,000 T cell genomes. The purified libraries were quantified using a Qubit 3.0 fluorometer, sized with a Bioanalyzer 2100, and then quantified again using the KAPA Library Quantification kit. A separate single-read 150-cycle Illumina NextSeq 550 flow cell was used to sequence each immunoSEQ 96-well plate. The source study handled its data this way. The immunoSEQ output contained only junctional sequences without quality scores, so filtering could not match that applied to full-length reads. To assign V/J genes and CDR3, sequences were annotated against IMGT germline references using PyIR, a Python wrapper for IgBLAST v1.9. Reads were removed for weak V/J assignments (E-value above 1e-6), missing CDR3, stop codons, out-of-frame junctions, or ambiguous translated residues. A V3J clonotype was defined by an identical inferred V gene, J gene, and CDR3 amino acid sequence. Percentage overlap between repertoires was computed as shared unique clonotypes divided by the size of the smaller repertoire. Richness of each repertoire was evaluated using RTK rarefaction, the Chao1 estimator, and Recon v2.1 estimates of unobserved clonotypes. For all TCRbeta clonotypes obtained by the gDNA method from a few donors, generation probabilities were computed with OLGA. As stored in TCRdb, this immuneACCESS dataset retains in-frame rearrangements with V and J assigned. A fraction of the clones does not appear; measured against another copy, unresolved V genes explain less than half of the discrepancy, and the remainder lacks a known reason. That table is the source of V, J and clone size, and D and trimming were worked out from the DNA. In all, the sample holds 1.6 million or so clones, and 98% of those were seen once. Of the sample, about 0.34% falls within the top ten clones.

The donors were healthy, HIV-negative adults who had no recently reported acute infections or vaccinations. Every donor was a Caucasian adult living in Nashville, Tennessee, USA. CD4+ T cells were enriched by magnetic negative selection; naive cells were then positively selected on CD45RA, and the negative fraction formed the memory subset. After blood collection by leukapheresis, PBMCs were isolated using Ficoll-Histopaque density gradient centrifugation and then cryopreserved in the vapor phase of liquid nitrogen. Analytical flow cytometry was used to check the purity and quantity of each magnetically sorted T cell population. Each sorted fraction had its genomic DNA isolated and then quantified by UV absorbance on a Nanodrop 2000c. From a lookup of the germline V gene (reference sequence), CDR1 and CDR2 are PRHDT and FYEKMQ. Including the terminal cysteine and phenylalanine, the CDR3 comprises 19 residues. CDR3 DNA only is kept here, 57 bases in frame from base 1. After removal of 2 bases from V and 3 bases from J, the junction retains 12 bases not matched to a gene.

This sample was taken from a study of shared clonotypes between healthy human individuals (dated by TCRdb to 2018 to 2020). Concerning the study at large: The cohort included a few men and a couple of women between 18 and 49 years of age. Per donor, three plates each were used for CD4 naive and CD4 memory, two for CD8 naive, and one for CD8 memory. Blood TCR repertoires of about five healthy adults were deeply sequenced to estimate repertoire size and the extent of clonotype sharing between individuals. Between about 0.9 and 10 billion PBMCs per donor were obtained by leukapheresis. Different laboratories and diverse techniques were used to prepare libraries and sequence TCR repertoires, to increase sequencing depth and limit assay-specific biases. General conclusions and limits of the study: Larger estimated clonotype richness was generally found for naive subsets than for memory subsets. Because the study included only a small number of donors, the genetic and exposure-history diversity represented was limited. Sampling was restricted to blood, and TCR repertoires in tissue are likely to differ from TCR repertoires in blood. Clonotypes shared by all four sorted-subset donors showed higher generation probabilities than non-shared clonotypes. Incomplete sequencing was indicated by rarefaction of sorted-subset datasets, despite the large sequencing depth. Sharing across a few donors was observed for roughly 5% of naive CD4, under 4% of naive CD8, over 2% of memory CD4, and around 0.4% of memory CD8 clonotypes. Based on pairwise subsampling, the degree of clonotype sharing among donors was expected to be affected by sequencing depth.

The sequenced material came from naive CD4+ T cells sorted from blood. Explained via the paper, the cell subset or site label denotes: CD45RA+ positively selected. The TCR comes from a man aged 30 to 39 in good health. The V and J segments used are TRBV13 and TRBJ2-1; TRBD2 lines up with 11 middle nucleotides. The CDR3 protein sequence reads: CASSLYRPGLADNYNEQFF. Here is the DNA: TGTGCCAGCAGCTTATATCGTCCGGGACTAGCGGATAACTACAATGAGCAGTTCTTC.